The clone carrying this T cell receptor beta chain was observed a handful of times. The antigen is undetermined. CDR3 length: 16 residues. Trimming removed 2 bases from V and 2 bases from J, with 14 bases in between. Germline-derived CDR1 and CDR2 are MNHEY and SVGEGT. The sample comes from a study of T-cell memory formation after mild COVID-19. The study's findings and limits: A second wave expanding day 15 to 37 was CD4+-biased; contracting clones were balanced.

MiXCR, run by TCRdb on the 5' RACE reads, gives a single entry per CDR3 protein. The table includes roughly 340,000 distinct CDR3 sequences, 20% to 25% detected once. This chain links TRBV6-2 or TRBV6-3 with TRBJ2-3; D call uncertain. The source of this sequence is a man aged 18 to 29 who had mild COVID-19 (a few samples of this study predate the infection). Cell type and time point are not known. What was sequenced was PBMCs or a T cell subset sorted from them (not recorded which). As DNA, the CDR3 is TGTGCCAGCAGTTACGTTTCGTACGGTCTCACAGATACGCAGTATTTT. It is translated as CASSYVSYGLTDTQYF.